This record concerns one TCR beta chain sequence. The junction shows a germline mismatch at one end, possibly a read error. The same CDR3 is also encoded by other DNA sequences in this sample. The sample belongs to a study of metastatic and nonmetastatic thyroid tumors. TCRdb re-clonotyped the PCR reads via MiXCR. The table includes tens of thousands of clones, more than 25% detected once. The V gene's germline CDR1 is SGHAT and CDR2 FQNNGV. The CDR3 consists of 17 residues. All patients were untreated before thyroid surgery. The receptor's source is a female donor with papillary thyroid cancer or a benign thyroid nodule (not recorded which). Some clones in this sample may be carry-over from other donors' samples. The sequenced sample consisted of blood. The gene calls are TRBV11-2 and TRBJ2-5; tentatively, D is TRBD2 (6 bases). The CDR3 DNA is TGTGCCAGTAGCTTAGACACCGGGGGTCCAGTACAAGAGACCCAGTACTTC. It codes for CASSLDTGGPVQETQYF. Full variable domain (missing parts from reference TRBV11-2 and TRBJ2-5): EAGVAQSPRYKIIEKRQSVAFWCNPISGHATLYWYQQILGQGPKLLIQFQNNGVVDDSQLPKDRFSAERLKGVDSTLKIQPAKLEDSAVYLCASSLDTGGPVQETQYFGPGTRLLVL.